Listed here is a single T cell receptor (beta chain). Its antigen target is currently unknown. It has no much larger one-base neighbor in the sample; base qualities were not kept. The CDR3 runs 13 amino acids, cysteine and phenylalanine included. Only CDR3 DNA remains: 39 bases, in frame from the first base. Per the germline V gene, SQVTM is the CDR1 and ANQGSEA is the CDR2. Cut back by 7 bases and 1 base, the V and J ends lie 13 bases apart. The collaborating institutions used their own protocols to collect whole blood in K2EDTA tubes. For TCRbeta analysis, collaborator samples were shipped as frozen whole blood, as isolated PBMCs, or as DNA extracted from either sample type. TCRbeta CDR3 regions were amplified from genomic DNA using the immunoSEQ Assay, a bias-controlled multiplex PCR. The study's processing was this. The number of nucleated cells in each sample was estimated from the amplification of reference gene primers within the assay. To quantify the absolute abundance of each unique TCRbeta CDR3 rearrangement, sequence reads were collapsed and filtered. For each sample, productive Simpson clonality was calculated by taking the square root of Simpson's diversity index across productive rearrangements. TCRdb mirrors the immuneACCESS table, restricted to in-frame sequences. Some clones are absent from its copies; in checked studies, under half trace to an unresolved V gene, and the reason for the others is unknown. The V and J calls and clone size come from that table; D and trimming were worked out from the DNA. Here the sample has around 60,000 clones; around 73% occur a single time. About 20% of the sample is taken by the ten largest.

The data belong to a study of blood T cell repertoires in COVID-19 (dated by TCRdb to the early 2020s). About the investigation overall: Collaborator samples came from the United States, Italy and Spain and covered acute and convalescent phases of COVID-19. Samples came from the ongoing ImmuneRACE study (first 160 participants) plus 1,254 subjects from 6 global collaborators. Where HLA class I and class II types were available, the types were taken from metadata supplied by the sample provider, not from assay-based typing. The repertoires were released in a freely available public database intended as a resource for research on the immune response to SARS-CoV-2. The material from the prospective study consisted of cDNA or gDNA derived from T cells, B-cell-depleted T cells, or PBMCs. Deeply sampled blood TCRbeta repertoires from subjects exposed to, actively infected with, or recovered from COVID-19 were included in the dataset. The sample metadata nearly always contained a de-identified subject ID, COVID-19 status, age in years and sex. Paper-wide results and their limitations: How much clinical and demographic metadata was included differed by source and by participant, and the metadata was provided uncurated.

The clonotype originates from a man aged 80 or over with active or convalescent COVID-19. The rearrangement joined TRBV29-1 to TRBJ1-1, with TRBD1 perhaps the D gene, on 6 matching bases. Sample: peripheral blood. The sequenced DNA: TGCAGCGCAGAGCAGGGGCAGAACACTGAAGCTTTCTTT. This encodes CSAEQGQNTEAFF. The reference TRBV29-1 and TRBJ1-1 proteins fill in what lies around the CDR3, so the full variable domain reads SAVISQKPSRDICQRGTSLTIQCQVDSQVTMMFWYRQQPGQSLTLIATANQGSEATYESGFVIDKFPISRPNLTFSTLTVSNMSPEDSSIYLCSAEQGQNTEAFFGQGTRLTVV.